This T cell receptor beta chain was profiled in a study of shared clonotypes between healthy human individuals. Study-level findings and limits: Large sequencing depth failed to make sorted-subset sequencing complete, rarefaction showed.

Looked up from germline, CDR1 is GTSNPN and CDR2 is SVGIG (reference sequence). The CDR3 sequence is 11 residues long. V was shortened by 0 bases and J by 6 bases, with 6 bases between the two germline ends. About this clone: Its specificity is unknown. This same CDR3 is encoded by further DNA sequences in the sample.

Method: immunoSEQ multiplex PCR; TCRdb's copy keeps in-frame clones and lacks some. The data hold about 2.1 million clones, with around 93% observed a single time. Cells designated naive CD8 were CD45RO-negative and were positively selected for CCR7, with terminally differentiated effector memory CD45RA+ cells excluded. This chain connects TRBV30 to TRBJ2-7; D gene uncertain. Sequenced input: naive CD8+ T cells from PBMCs. The TCR originated in a man aged 18 to 30 in good health. Some clones in this sample may be carry-over from other donors' samples. The CDR3 nucleotides are TGTGCCTGGAGTGTGGGGTCCGAGCAGTACTTC. Translated, it gives CAWSVGSEQYF.